The 11 T cell receptor beta chains given below trace back to one sample, sequenced in a study of cytomegalovirus exposure and HLA in healthy donors. PCR amplification relied on 60 Vbeta primers (plus 13 Jbeta primers). Measured with immunoSEQ multiplex PCR; TCRdb has only the in-frame clones, and not every one. Among about 140,000 clones listed, roughly 72% were seen once. Sequencing was done on a sample of PBMCs. Receptor source: a man aged 35 to 55 in good health and CMV-seronegative.

This chain links TRBV2 with TRBJ2-3; 7 bases align to TRBD2. Germline CDR1 SNHLY, CDR2 FYNNEI. V gave up 6 bases and J gave up 6 bases; unmatched junction bases: 6. This CDR3 contains 13 residues. The chain's CDR3 is CASRGGVGDTQYF. The CDR3 nucleotides are TGTGCCAGCAGGGGGGGGGTAGGGGATACGCAGTATTTT.

This chain uses TRBV7-3 with TRBJ2-1, with 9 bases identical to TRBD2. The V gene end was trimmed by 2 bases and the J gene end by 4 bases; junction bases not matched to a gene: 6. The CDR3 contains 16 residues. CDR1 SGHTA and CDR2 FQGTGA come from the germline V gene. The CDR3: CASSLGLAGLYNEQFF. In DNA form, the CDR3 reads TGTGCCAGCAGCTTAGGGCTAGCGGGACTATACAATGAGCAGTTCTTC.

The V call is TRBV11-2, the J call TRBJ2-7, with 8 bases that match TRBD1. Trimming cost V 5 bases and J 6 bases; bases outside gene matches: 9. The CDR3 spans 14 residues. The V gene's germline CDR1 is SGHAT and CDR2 FQNNGV. As DNA, the CDR3 is TGTGCCAGCAGCCCGGCCCAGGGGGCCCGCGAGCAGTACTTC. Its translation: CASSPAQGAREQYF. The variable domain in full, completed from reference TRBV11-2 and TRBJ2-7, reads EAGVAQSPRYKIIEKRQSVAFWCNPISGHATLYWYQQILGQGPKLLIQFQNNGVVDDSQLPKDRFSAERLKGVDSTLKIQPAKLEDSAVYLCASSPAQGAREQYFGPGTRLTVT.

The V and J genes are TRBV6-5 and TRBJ1-1; TRBD1 matches 8 bases. There are 14 residues in the CDR3. The V and J ends lost 6 bases and 4 bases, in that order; junction bases with no gene match: 7. From germline, CDR1 is MNHEY and CDR2 SVGAGI. CDR3 coding DNA: TGTGCCAGCAGCCCGTACAGGGGGGCCACTGAAGCTTTCTTT. It yields the protein CASSPYRGATEAFF.

The chain couples TRBV28 to TRBJ2-1, with 9 bases lining up with TRBD2. V lost 10 bases and J lost 8; bases outside the gene matches: 12. Germline V CDR1 and CDR2: MDHEN, SYDVKM. This CDR3 region has 14 residues. CDR3 loop: CATVPAGGPDEQFF. CDR3 nucleotide sequence: TGTGCCACCGTCCCGGCGGGGGGGCCCGATGAGCAGTTCTTC.

In this sample, this clone turned up a few times. J is TRBJ2-1 and V is TRBV19; possible D gene TRBD2, 6 bases. The CDR3 runs 14 residues. Trimming stripped 1 base from V and 4 bases from J, with 8 bases between. The V gene's germline CDR1 is LNHDA and CDR2 SQIVND (reference sequence). CDR3: CASSIGAGYNEQFF. The CDR3 DNA reads TGTGCCAGTAGTATAGGGGCGGGATACAATGAGCAGTTCTTC.

The chain is built from TRBV2 and TRBJ2-5; maybe TRBD1 (6 bases). CDR1 SNHLY and CDR2 FYNNEI come from the germline V gene. The CDR3 runs 12 residues. The ends were cut back, 9 bases at V and 2 bases at J, with 10 bases in the middle. CDR3 sequence: CARRTEQETQYF. Here the CDR3 DNA reads TGTGCCAGGAGGACAGAACAAGAGACCCAGTACTTC.

The genes are TRBV6-5 and TRBJ1-1; no firm D call. Trimming cost V 6 bases and J 0 bases, with 8 bases left between them. The germline V gene encodes CDR1 MNHEY and CDR2 SVGAGI. The CDR3 loop spans 13 amino acids. CDR3 nucleotide sequence: TGTGCCAGCAGCTCTAATATGAACACTGAAGCTTTCTTT. Translation: CASSSNMNTEAFF.

The chain combines TRBV6-1 with TRBJ1-2, with unresolved D. Germline CDR1 and CDR2: MNHNS and SASEGT. Trimming pared 0 bases from V and 8 bases from J, leaving 13 bases between. The CDR3 covers 14 residues. The CDR3 is CASSEAEGLEGYTF. In DNA, the CDR3 is TGTGCCAGCAGTGAAGCGGAGGGCCTCGAGGGCTACACCTTC.

V gene TRBV2 combines with J gene TRBJ2-1; TRBD1 aligns across 8 bases. V trimming: 6 bases; J trimming: 7 bases; junction bases outside the gene matches: 5. The CDR3 length is 13 residues. CDR1 is SNHLY and CDR2 is FYNNEI in the germline V gene. The CDR3 loop reads CASSADRDNEQFF. The CDR3 nucleotides read TGTGCCAGCAGCGCGGACAGGGATAATGAGCAGTTCTTC.

This clone was observed a few times. The chain employs TRBV4-1 and TRBJ2-7; a weak D match, TRBD1 (5 bases). Trimming took 4 bases from V and 2 from J, leaving 15 bases between them. The V gene's germline CDR1 is MGHRA and CDR2 YSYEKL. This CDR3 region has 15 residues. The CDR3 sequence: CASSPKGQGPYEQYF. The CDR3 DNA reads as TGCGCCAGCAGCCCGAAGGGCCAGGGCCCCTACGAGCAGTACTTC.